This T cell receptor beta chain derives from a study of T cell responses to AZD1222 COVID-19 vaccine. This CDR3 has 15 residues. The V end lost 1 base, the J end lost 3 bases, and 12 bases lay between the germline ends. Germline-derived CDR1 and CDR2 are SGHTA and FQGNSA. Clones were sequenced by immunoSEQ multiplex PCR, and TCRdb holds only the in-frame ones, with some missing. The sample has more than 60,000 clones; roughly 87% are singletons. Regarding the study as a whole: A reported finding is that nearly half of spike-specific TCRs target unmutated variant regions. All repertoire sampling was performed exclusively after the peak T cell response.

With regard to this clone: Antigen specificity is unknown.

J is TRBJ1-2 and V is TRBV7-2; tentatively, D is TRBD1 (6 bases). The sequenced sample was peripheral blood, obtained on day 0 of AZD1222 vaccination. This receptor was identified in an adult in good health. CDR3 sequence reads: CASSLGRGHDYGYTF. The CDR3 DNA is TGTGCCAGCAGCTTAGGCCGGGGGCACGACTATGGCTACACCTTC.